The clone carrying this T cell receptor beta chain has only a few counts. The sample comes from a study of blood T cells in healthy people across ages. The draw of peripheral blood yielded around 9.6 milliliters from each donor. This CDR3 has 17 residues. The germline V gene has CDR1 WSHSY and CDR2 SAAADI. V lost 2 bases and J lost 1, with 14 bases in between. It was with a sample-barcoded 5' primer and a J-beta primer mix that a second PCR of about 6 to 11 cycles was run. Tagging of each cDNA molecule was performed by a template-switch adaptor with 12 random nucleotides. Via MiXCR, TCRdb re-called the 5' RACE reads, giving one row per CDR3 protein. The top ten clones hold 7.5% to 9% of a sample with hundreds of thousands of distinct CDR3 sequences, around 24% of them seen once. The same data also went into a second study, on T cells of mothers and their children. That report notes: Thymic selection shapes TCR recombination output similarly in related and unrelated pairs.

The chain joins TRBV10-2 to TRBJ2-2, with D possibly called TRBD1 or TRBD2 (5 bases each). The TCR originated in a boy younger than 18 in good health. Source material: blood. Written as DNA, the CDR3 is TGCGCCAGCAGTGAGCCCACGGGGCAGGGGAACACCGGGGAGCTGTTTTTT. This codes for CASSEPTGQGNTGELFF.